The 31 T cell receptor beta chains below were found in one sample sequenced in a study of CD4+ T cells in melanoma. Measured with immunoSEQ multiplex PCR; TCRdb has only the in-frame clones, and not every one. The repertoire includes 13,000 to 15,000 clones, 60% to 80% of them detected once, and over 11% sits in the top ten. The sample was cells from a culture (not recorded whether cultured in vitro). The receptor set was obtained from a human donor with melanoma.

The rearrangement links TRBV7-8 to TRBJ2-1; no clear D gene. The V end was cut by 6 bases, the J end by 3 bases, with 12 bases between. The CDR3 totals 14 residues. Germline V CDR1 and CDR2: SGHVS, FQNEAQ. The CDR3 loop is CASRERWFYNEQFF. For the CDR3, the DNA is TGTGCCAGCAGAGAAAGGTGGTTCTACAATGAGCAGTTCTTC.

This clone came up a few times. The chain has TRBV5-4 and TRBJ1-6, with D possibly matching TRBD1 (5 bases). Germline CDR1 SGHNT, CDR2 YYREEE (reference sequence). Between the trimmed V and J ends, which lost 4 bases and 6 bases, there was a span of 14 bases. CDR3 length equals 15 residues. The CDR3 here is CASSRTGGGNSPLHF. CDR3 nucleotides: TGTGCCAGCAGCCGCACCGGCGGGGGTAATTCACCCCTCCACTTT.

The chain employs TRBV6-5 and TRBJ2-7, with D tentatively TRBD2 (5 bases). V was trimmed by 0 bases and J by 1 base, leaving 13 bases between them. CDR3 size: 16 residues. Looked up from germline, CDR1 is MNHEY and CDR2 is SVGAGI. The CDR3 DNA reads as TGTGCCAGCAGTTACTCGATCGGGGTATTGTCCTACGAGCAGTACTTC. This encodes CASSYSIGVLSYEQYF.

This clone appeared a few times. The CDR3 reads CASSQGFRQETQYF. DNA for the CDR3: TGCGCCAGCAGCCAAGGTTTCAGGCAAGAGACCCAGTACTTC. The chain employs TRBV4-1 and TRBJ2-5; D call uncertain. Looked up from germline, CDR1 is MGHRA and CDR2 is YSYEKL. Deletions cut 1 base from V and 2 bases from J, with 8 bases between. This CDR3 region has 14 residues.

The V and J genes are TRBV9 and TRBJ2-1; the match to TRBD2 covers 9 bases. The germline V gene has CDR1 SGDLS and CDR2 YYNGEE. The CDR3 spans 14 residues. J was trimmed by 9 bases and V by 3 bases; bases with no gene match: 7. The CDR3 spells CASSERAGGPEQFF. The CDR3 DNA reads TGTGCCAGCAGCGAGCGGGCGGGGGGGCCTGAGCAGTTCTTC.

The chain is built from TRBV7-1 and TRBJ2-6; possible D gene TRBD1, 5 bases. TRBV7-1 belongs to the ORF category, with a function that is uncertain. The CDR3 is made up of 21 amino acids. V was clipped by 5 bases and J by 5 bases, with 31 bases between them. CDR3 residues: CASSGSTRAARGQSRANVLTF. The CDR3 DNA reads as TGTGCCAGCAGCGGATCGACGAGAGCAGCGCGAGGACAAAGTCGGGCCAACGTCCTGACTTTC.

The V gene is TRBV7-8, the J gene TRBJ1-1; unclear D gene. Trimming left V 0 bases short and J 10 bases short, with 6 bases between. This CDR3 contains 11 residues. Germline assignment: CDR1 SGHVS and CDR2 FQNEAQ. The CDR3 loop reads CASSLAGGAFF. CDR3 bases: TGTGCCAGCAGCTTAGCAGGAGGAGCTTTCTTT. The whole variable domain, remainder taken from reference TRBV7-8 and TRBJ1-1, is GAGVSQSPRYKVAKRGQDVALRCDPISGHVSLFWYQQALGQGPEFLTYFQNEAQLDKSGLPSDRFFAERPEGSVSTLKIQRTQQEDSAVYLCASSLAGGAFFGQGTRLTVV.

This rearrangement joins TRBV9 to TRBJ1-1; no clear D. CDR1 is SGDLS and CDR2 is YYNGEE in the germline V gene. With 4 bases removed from V and 0 bases from J, the gap between germline ends came to 13 bases. The CDR3 extends over 15 amino acids. The CDR3 loop reads CASSPLGTLNTEAFF. CDR3 nucleotide sequence: TGTGCCAGCAGCCCCCTCGGCACTCTGAACACTGAAGCTTTCTTT.

V gene TRBV29-1 combines with J gene TRBJ2-1; 7 bases align to TRBD1. CDR1 and CDR2 (germline): SQVTM, ANQGSEA. The CDR3 spans 17 residues. J gave up 3 bases and V 5 bases, and 16 bases lay outside the gene matches. The CDR3 nucleotides read TGCAGCGTTTGGCCCAGCCCCTCTGGGACAGACTACAATGAGCAGTTCTTC. This translates into CSVWPSPSGTDYNEQFF.

This sequence joins TRBV15 and TRBJ2-5; no clear D. This CDR3 region has 14 residues. CDR1 is LNHNV, CDR2 YYDKDF, per germline (reference sequence). V lost 5 bases, J lost 1 base, and 11 bases lay in between. The CDR3 loop is CATSVGFAQETQYF. The CDR3 nucleotides read TGTGCCACCAGCGTGGGGTTCGCCCAAGAGACCCAGTACTTC. The whole variable domain, filled in from reference TRBV15 and TRBJ2-5, reads DAMVIQNPRYQVTQFGKPVTLSCSQTLNHNVMYWYQQKSSQAPKLLFHYYDKDFNNEADTPDNFQSRRPNTSFCFLDIRSPGLGDTAMYLCATSVGFAQETQYFGPGTRLLVL.

J is TRBJ2-5 and V is TRBV11-2, with 10 bases aligning to TRBD2. This CDR3 comprises 16 residues. V was clipped by 4 bases and J by 3 bases; unmatched bases: 8. Germline V CDR1 and CDR2: SGHAT, FQNNGV. CDR3 amino acids: CASSSYGTSEKETQYF. The CDR3 DNA reads as TGTGCCAGCAGCTCTTACGGGACTAGCGAGAAAGAGACCCAGTACTTC.

The J gene is TRBJ2-6, the V gene TRBV7-8; TRBD1 matches at 9 bases. Germline V CDR1 and CDR2: SGHVS, FQNEAQ. With V trimmed by 10 bases and J by 1 base, 11 bases remained unmatched. There are 17 residues in the CDR3. CDR3 DNA: TGTGCCACCAAGAAGGGACAGGGCTCTTCTGGGGCCAACGTCCTGACTTTC. This translates into CATKKGQGSSGANVLTF.

The gene calls are TRBV27 and TRBJ2-6, with a possible D match to TRBD2 (5 bases). CDR1 and CDR2 (germline): MNHEY, SMNVEV (reference sequence). Trimming removed 3 bases at V and 4 bases at J, with 13 bases between. CDR3 length: 16 amino acids. The DNA of the CDR3 is TGTGCCAGCAGTTTGCGGGCACGAAGAGGGGCCAACGTCCTGACTTTC. Protein product: CASSLRARRGANVLTF.

This rearrangement joins TRBV7-2 to TRBJ1-5; D remains ambiguous. Looked up from germline, CDR1 is SGHTA and CDR2 is FQGNSA. The CDR3 covers 15 residues. Trimming took off 6 bases at V and 8 bases at J, with 20 bases between the two ends. The CDR3 here is CASSPSIGSREPQHF. CDR3 bases: TGTGCCAGCAGTCCCAGCATTGGCAGTCGGGAGCCCCAGCATTTT. The variable domain in full, with the rest retrieved from reference TRBV7-2 and TRBJ1-5, is GAGVSQSPSNKVTEKGKDVELRCDPISGHTALYWYRQSLGQGLEFLIYFQGNSAPDKSGLPSDRFSAERTGGSVSTLTIQRTQQEDSAVYLCASSPSIGSREPQHFGDGTRLSIL.

This clone has just a few counts. The chain uses TRBV6-5 and TRBJ2-2, with D unresolved. The CDR3 extends over 14 amino acids. V was pared by 6 bases and J by 5 bases, with 13 bases between. Looked up from germline, CDR1 is MNHEY and CDR2 is SVGAGI. The CDR3 spells CASRLDGQTGELFF. The CDR3 bases are TGTGCCAGCAGACTCGATGGGCAGACCGGGGAGCTGTTTTTT.

This CDR3 is CASGNTDTQYF. The CDR3 DNA reads TGTGCCAGCGGGAACACAGATACGCAGTATTTT. The chain employs TRBV25-1 and TRBJ2-3; D remains ambiguous. The CDR3 spans 11 residues. CDR1 is MGHDK, CDR2 SYGVNS, per germline. With 8 bases removed from V and 2 bases from J, the gap between germline ends came to 5 bases.

V gene TRBV5-1 combines with J gene TRBJ1-4; D is ambiguous. This CDR3 is built from 14 residues. Per the germline V gene, CDR1 is SGHRS and CDR2 is YFSETQ. V lost 0 bases to trimming and J lost 5 bases, with 8 bases between them. CDR3 nucleotide sequence: TGCGCCAGCAGCTTGGCGGGCCAGAATGAAAAACTGTTTTTT. It translates to CASSLAGQNEKLFF.

This chain joins TRBV5-1 and TRBJ2-7; the match to TRBD1 covers 8 bases. The CDR3 contains 14 residues. Germline V gene data show CDR1 as SGHRS and CDR2 as YFSETQ. V was pared by 3 bases and J by 5 bases, with 7 bases of the junction left unmatched. The CDR3 here is CASSSTDRAHEQYF. Here the CDR3 DNA reads TGCGCCAGCAGCTCGACGGACAGGGCCCACGAGCAGTACTTC.

The rearrangement uses TRBV29-1 and TRBJ1-1, with no clear D. V lost 4 bases and J lost 7, with 7 bases in between. CDR3 size: 10 residues. Germline CDR1 is SQVTM and CDR2 is ANQGSEA. CDR3 protein: CSVGQHEAFF. Here the CDR3 DNA reads TGCAGCGTTGGGCAGCATGAAGCTTTCTTT.

V usage is TRBV29-1 and J usage is TRBJ1-2, with a possible D match to TRBD1 (5 bases). V was cut by 7 bases and J by 8 bases, with 20 bases left in between. CDR1 is SQVTM, CDR2 ANQGSEA, per germline. The CDR3 sequence is 13 residues long. DNA for the CDR3: TGCAGCGCCGCACCCAGGGCGGATTGGGGCTACACCTTC. It yields the protein CSAAPRADWGYTF.

The J gene is TRBJ2-1, the V gene TRBV29-1; D gene unclear. The ends were cut back, 4 bases at V and 0 bases at J, with 13 bases in the middle. Germline CDR1 and CDR2: SQVTM and ANQGSEA. This CDR3 comprises 15 residues. The CDR3 spells CSVALKTSSYNEQFF. CDR3 nucleotide sequence: TGCAGCGTTGCCCTAAAAACAAGCTCCTACAATGAGCAGTTCTTC.

This chain joins TRBV4-1 and TRBJ2-5; 16 bases align to TRBD2. The germline gives CDR1 MGHRA, CDR2 YSYEKL. J was trimmed by 5 bases and V by 2 bases; bases with no gene match: 17. The CDR3 runs 21 residues. This CDR3 reads CASSQSGLAGGTKNLGETQYF. CDR3 nucleotides: TGCGCCAGCAGCCAATCGGGACTAGCGGGGGGGACTAAAAATTTAGGGGAGACCCAGTACTTC.

The chain employs TRBV6-1 and TRBJ2-5; tentative D call: TRBD1 (5 bases). Per the germline V gene, CDR1 is MNHNS and CDR2 is SASEGT. The CDR3 is made up of 13 amino acids. V shed 7 bases and J shed 3 bases, with 12 bases lying between them. The CDR3 coding sequence is TGTGCCAGCAAAGTAGGGGTGAAAGAGACCCAGTACTTC. This sequence encodes CASKVGVKETQYF.

The chain employs TRBV19 and TRBJ1-1, with D perhaps matching TRBD1 (6 bases). This CDR3 region has 14 residues. Trimming stripped 3 bases from V and 6 bases from J, with 14 bases between. Germline CDR1 LNHDA, CDR2 SQIVND (reference sequence). CDR3 region: CASSMPQGRAEAFF. In DNA, the CDR3 is TGTGCCAGTAGTATGCCACAGGGTAGGGCTGAAGCTTTCTTT.

This clone turned up a few times. The gene calls are TRBV2 and TRBJ2-2; TRBD1 is a possible D gene (6 bases). CDR1 and CDR2 from the germline V gene are SNHLY and FYNNEI. Trimming removed 4 bases at V and 7 bases at J, with 16 bases between. This CDR3 has 15 amino acids. CDR3 sequence: CASSADSGARGELFF. The DNA for the CDR3 is TGTGCCAGCAGTGCGGACAGCGGTGCACGCGGGGAGCTGTTTTTT.

The chain has TRBV14 and TRBJ2-3; D is uncertain. The CDR3 contains 13 residues. Trimming pared 0 bases from V and 13 bases from J, leaving 14 bases between. Germline V CDR1 and CDR2: SGHDN, FVKESK. The chain's CDR3 is CASSQDLLYVEYF. The CDR3 DNA sequence: TGTGCCAGCAGCCAAGATCTCCTATACGTGGAGTATTTT.

The chain combines TRBV7-3 with TRBJ2-3; D may correspond to TRBD1 or TRBD2 (5 bases each). V was clipped by 5 bases and J by 2 bases, with 23 bases between them. Germline V gives CDR1 SGHTA, CDR2 FQGTGA. The CDR3 length is 18 residues. CDR3 protein: CASSVGVGRGISTDTQYF. The DNA of the CDR3 is TGTGCCAGCAGCGTAGGGGTAGGCCGAGGGATATCCACAGATACGCAGTATTTT.

This rearrangement joins TRBV19 to TRBJ1-5, with a weak D call TRBD1 (5 bases). Germline V lookup: CDR1 LNHDA, CDR2 SQIVND (reference sequence). V gave up 7 bases and J gave up 5 bases, with 12 bases separating them. CDR3 length equals 13 residues. CDR3 nucleotides: TGTGCCAGTACCCTAGGGGCGTATCAGCCCCAGCATTTT. Residues: CASTLGAYQPQHF.

This chain links TRBV6-5 with TRBJ1-1, with D tentatively TRBD1 (6 bases). This CDR3 is 14 amino acids long. Germline loops: CDR1 MNHEY, CDR2 SVGAGI. V was shortened by 5 bases and J by 1 base, with 11 bases between the two germline ends. The CDR3 here is CASSDDRRNTEAFF. DNA for the CDR3: TGTGCCAGCAGTGACGACAGGCGGAACACTGAAGCTTTCTTT.

The chain carries TRBV29-1 and TRBJ2-1; D might be TRBD1 (6 bases). With 6 bases removed from V and 0 bases from J, the gap between germline ends came to 15 bases. Germline assignment: CDR1 SQVTM and CDR2 ANQGSEA. The CDR3 covers 15 residues. The CDR3 DNA follows: TGCAGCGTCAAAAACAGGGCCGCCTCCTACAATGAGCAGTTCTTC. This codes for CSVKNRAASYNEQFF.

This sequence joins TRBV6-1 and TRBJ1-5; 9 bases align to TRBD1. The CDR3 extends over 17 amino acids. Germline V lookup: CDR1 MNHNS, CDR2 SASEGT. J gave up 5 bases and V 4 bases, and 12 bases lay outside the gene matches. The DNA of the CDR3 is TGTGCCAGCAGTGGCAGGACAGGGGCCGGGAGCGATCAGCCCCAGCATTTT. The encoded protein is CASSGRTGAGSDQPQHF.